The present TCR beta chain was sequenced within a study of control samples from healthy donors and cancer patients. Clones were read by immunoSEQ multiplex PCR, and TCRdb kept only the in-frame ones, dropping some. The sample has over 100,000 clones, approximately 92% seen once; the top ten hold approximately 2.2%. J was trimmed by 8 bases and V by 1 base; bases with no gene match: 10. Germline V gives CDR1 SGHRS, CDR2 YFSETQ. The CDR3 length is 16 residues. The rearrangement uses TRBV5-1 and TRBJ2-5, with 11 bases matching TRBD2. This clonotype was obtained from a woman in her fifties or sixties in good health. Material for sequencing was blood. For the CDR3, the DNA is TGCGCCAGCAGCTTGAACGAGGCCGGACTAGCGGGTACCCAGTACTTC. Encoded protein: CASSLNEAGLAGTQYF.